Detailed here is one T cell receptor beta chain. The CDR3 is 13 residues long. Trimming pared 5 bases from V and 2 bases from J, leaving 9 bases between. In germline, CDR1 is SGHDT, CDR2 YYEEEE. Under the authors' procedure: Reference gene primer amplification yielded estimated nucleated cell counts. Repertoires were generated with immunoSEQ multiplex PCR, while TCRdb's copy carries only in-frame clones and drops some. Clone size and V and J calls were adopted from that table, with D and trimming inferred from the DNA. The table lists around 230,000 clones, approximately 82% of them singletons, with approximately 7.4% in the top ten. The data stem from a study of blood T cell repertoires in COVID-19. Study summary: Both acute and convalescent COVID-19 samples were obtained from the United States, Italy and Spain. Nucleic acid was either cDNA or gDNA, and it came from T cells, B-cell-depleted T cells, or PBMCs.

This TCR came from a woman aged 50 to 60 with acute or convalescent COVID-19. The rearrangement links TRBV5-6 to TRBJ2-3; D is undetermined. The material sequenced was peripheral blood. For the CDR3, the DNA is TGTGCCAGCAGTCTACCACCCACAGATACGCAGTATTTT. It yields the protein CASSLPPTDTQYF.